A selection of T cell receptor beta chains follows, all from one sample in a study of T cells after yellow fever vaccination. One entry per CDR3 protein, called by TCRdb with MiXCR from the 5' RACE reads. The sample shows some 300,000 distinct CDR3 sequences, less than 9.5% of them seen only once. The sequences come from PBMCs, collected about 41 days after the first yellow fever vaccination. The receptors stem from a man aged 18 to 29 who received the YFV17D yellow fever vaccine. The CDR3 runs from the conserved cysteine through the conserved F or W. A D gene is named only where the DNA matches it firmly. Part of the rows lack a size; the others show once, few, many or a class for expanded clones.

.	TRBV10-3	TRBJ1-1	.	CAISGFRENTEAFF	TGTGCCATCAGTGGCTTCAGGGAGAACACTGAAGCTTTCTTT
TRBD2	TRBV7-9	TRBJ2-1	many	CASSLGRTSVRGGQFF	TGTGCCAGCAGCTTAGGTCGGACTAGCGTACGGGGCGGGCAGTTCTTC
.	TRBV19	TRBJ1-2	.	CASSIGPRGYTF	TGTGCCAGTAGTATCGGACCCCGAGGCTACACCTTC
.	TRBV6-2/TRBV6-3	TRBJ2-3	.	CASTPQGWGDTQYF	TGTGCCAGCACCCCCCAGGGTTGGGGAGATACGCAGTATTTT
.	TRBV27	TRBJ2-2	few	CASSYYGPDGLTGELFF	TGTGCCAGCAGTTATTATGGACCGGACGGACTCACCGGGGAGCTGTTTTTT
.	TRBV7-2	TRBJ2-5	many	CASSFNGGRKQETQYF	TGTGCCAGCAGCTTTAATGGGGGGCGGAAACAAGAGACCCAGTACTTC
.	TRBV5-1	TRBJ2-1	many	CASSLRRPSSYNEQFF	TGCGCCAGCAGCTTGCGCCGGCCAAGCTCCTACAATGAGCAGTTCTTC
TRBD2	TRBV12-3/TRBV12-4	TRBJ2-2	many	CASSPGLAGNTGELFF	TGTGCCAGCAGTCCGGGACTAGCGGGGAACACCGGGGAGCTGTTTTTT
.	TRBV4-1	TRBJ2-5	.	CASSILGGPQETQYF	TGCGCCAGCAGCATCTTAGGGGGACCTCAAGAGACCCAGTACTTC
.	TRBV7-9	TRBJ2-5	few	CASSPKTRIQETQYF	TGTGCCAGCAGCCCTAAGACCCGGATTCAAGAGACCCAGTACTTC
.	TRBV28	TRBJ2-1	.	CASSFGRYEQFF	TGTGCCAGCAGTTTCGGCCGATATGAGCAGTTCTTC
.	TRBV12-3/TRBV12-4	TRBJ2-1	.	CASSRGPEQFF	TGTGCCAGCAGCAGGGGCCCTGAGCAGTTCTTC